A single sample is the source of the 2 T cell receptor beta chains below, sequenced in a study of cytomegalovirus exposure and HLA in healthy donors. Measured with immunoSEQ multiplex PCR; TCRdb has only the in-frame clones, and not every one. The sample has 110,000 or so clones; 88% are singletons. Sequenced sample: PBMCs. These receptors were taken from a man between 18 and 29 years old in good health and CMV-seronegative.

CDR3 in amino acids: CASSRGDTNTEAFF. The CDR3 region has the DNA TGCGCCAGCAGCCGGGGGGACACAAACACTGAAGCTTTCTTT. This chain connects TRBV10-1 to TRBJ1-1, with D possibly matching TRBD1 (6 bases). CDR3 length: 14 amino acids. With 6 bases removed from V and 2 bases from J, the gap between germline ends came to 13 bases. CDR1 and CDR2 (germline): WNHNN, SYGVQD (reference sequence).

J is TRBJ2-7 and V is TRBV27, with 9 bases that match TRBD2. Germline trimming cut 4 bases from V and 2 bases from J; bases unmatched to any gene: 12. CDR3 length equals 17 residues. Looked up from germline, CDR1 is MNHEY and CDR2 is SMNVEV (reference sequence). In DNA, the CDR3 is TGTGCCAGCAGTTCTACGCGGGAGGGGGCCTGGGCCTACGAGCAGTACTTC. It encodes CASSSTREGAWAYEQYF.